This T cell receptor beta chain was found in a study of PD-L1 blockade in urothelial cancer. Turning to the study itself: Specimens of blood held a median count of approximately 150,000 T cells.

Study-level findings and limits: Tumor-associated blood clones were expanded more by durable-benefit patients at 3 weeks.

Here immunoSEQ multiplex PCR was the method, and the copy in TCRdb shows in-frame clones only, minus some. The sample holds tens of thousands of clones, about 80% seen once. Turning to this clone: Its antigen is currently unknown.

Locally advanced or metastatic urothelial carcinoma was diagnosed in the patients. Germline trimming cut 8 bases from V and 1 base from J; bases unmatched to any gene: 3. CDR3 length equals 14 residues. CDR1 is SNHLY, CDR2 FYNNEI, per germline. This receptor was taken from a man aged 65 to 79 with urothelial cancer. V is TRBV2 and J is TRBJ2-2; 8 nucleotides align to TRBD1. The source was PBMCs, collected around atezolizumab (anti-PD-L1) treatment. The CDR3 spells CASAGTGNTGELFF. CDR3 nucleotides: TGTGCCAGCGCCGGGACAGGGAACACCGGGGAGCTGTTTTTT.